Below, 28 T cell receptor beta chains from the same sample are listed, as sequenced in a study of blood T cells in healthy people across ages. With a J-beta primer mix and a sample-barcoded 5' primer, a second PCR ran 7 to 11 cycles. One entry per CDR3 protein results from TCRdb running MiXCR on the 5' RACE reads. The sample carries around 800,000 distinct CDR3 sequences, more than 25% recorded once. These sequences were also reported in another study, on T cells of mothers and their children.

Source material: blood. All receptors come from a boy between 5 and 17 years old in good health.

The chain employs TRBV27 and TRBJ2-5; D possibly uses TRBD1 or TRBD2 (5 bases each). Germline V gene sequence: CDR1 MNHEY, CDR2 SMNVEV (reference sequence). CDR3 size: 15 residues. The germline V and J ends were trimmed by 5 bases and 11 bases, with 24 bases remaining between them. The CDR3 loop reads CASSPTRGGLREQYF. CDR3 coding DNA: TGTGCCAGCAGTCCCACCCGGGGCGGGCTGAGGGAGCAGTACTTC.

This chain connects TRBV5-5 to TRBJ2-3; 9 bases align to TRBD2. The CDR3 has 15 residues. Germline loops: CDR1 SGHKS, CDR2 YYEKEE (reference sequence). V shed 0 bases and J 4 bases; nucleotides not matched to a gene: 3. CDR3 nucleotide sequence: TGTGCCAGCAGCTTGGAGGCGGGGGGGCCAGATACGCAGTATTTT. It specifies CASSLEAGGPDTQYF.

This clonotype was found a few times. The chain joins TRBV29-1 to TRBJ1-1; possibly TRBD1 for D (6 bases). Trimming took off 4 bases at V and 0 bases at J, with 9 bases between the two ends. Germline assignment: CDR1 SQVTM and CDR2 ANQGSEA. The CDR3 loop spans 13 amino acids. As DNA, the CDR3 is TGCAGCGTTGGACAGGCCATGAACACTGAAGCTTTCTTT. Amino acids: CSVGQAMNTEAFF.

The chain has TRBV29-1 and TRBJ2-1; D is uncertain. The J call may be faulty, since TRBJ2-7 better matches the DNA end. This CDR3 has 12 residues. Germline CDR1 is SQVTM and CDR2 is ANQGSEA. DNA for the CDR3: TGCAGCGTTGAAGGGGATTCAACAGAGCAGTACTTC. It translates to CSVEGDSTEQYF.

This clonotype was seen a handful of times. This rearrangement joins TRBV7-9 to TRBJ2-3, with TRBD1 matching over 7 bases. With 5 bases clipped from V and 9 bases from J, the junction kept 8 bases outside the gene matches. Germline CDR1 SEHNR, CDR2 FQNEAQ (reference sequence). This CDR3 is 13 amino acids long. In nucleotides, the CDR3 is TGTGCCAGCAGCCTTATCACAGGGGACACGCAGTATTTT. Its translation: CASSLITGDTQYF.

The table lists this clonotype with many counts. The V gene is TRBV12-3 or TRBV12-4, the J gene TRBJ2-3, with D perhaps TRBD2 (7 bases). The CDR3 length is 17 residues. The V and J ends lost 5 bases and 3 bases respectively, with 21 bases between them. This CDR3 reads CASSPFKGGQETDTQYF. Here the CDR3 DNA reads TGTGCCAGCAGTCCCTTTAAGGGGGGGCAGGAGACAGATACGCAGTATTTT.

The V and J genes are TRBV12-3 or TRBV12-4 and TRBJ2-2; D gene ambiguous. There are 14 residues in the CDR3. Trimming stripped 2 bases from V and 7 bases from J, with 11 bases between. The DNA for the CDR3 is TGTGCCAGCAGTTTACAGGTCTTGGACGGGGAGCTGTTTTTT. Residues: CASSLQVLDGELFF.

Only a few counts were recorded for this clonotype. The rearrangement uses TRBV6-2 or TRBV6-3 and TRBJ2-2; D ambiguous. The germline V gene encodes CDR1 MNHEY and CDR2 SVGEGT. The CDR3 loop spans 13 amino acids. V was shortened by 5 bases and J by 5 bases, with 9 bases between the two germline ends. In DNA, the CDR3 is TGTGCCAGCAGTCAGACCCGAACCGGGGAGCTGTTTTTT. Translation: CASSQTRTGELFF.

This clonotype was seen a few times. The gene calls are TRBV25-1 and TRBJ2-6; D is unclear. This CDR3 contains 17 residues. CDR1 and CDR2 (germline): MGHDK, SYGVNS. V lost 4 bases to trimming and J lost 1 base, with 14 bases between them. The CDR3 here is CASSGNRGLSGANVLTF. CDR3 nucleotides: TGTGCCAGCAGTGGTAACCGAGGCCTGTCTGGGGCCAACGTCCTGACTTTC.

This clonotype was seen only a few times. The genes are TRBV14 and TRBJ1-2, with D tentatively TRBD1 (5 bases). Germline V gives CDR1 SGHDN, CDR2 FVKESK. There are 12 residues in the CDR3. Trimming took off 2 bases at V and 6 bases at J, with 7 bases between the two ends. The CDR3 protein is CASSQSGDGYTF. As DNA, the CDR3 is TGTGCCAGCAGCCAATCGGGGGATGGCTACACCTTC.

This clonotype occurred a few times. Here the CDR3 reads CSARDAGLAGYNTGELFF. The DNA of the CDR3 is TGCAGTGCTAGAGATGCGGGACTAGCGGGGTATAACACCGGGGAGCTGTTTTTT. This rearrangement joins TRBV20-1 to TRBJ2-2; TRBD2 matches 13 bases. The CDR3 is 18 amino acids. Per the germline V gene, CDR1 is DFQATT and CDR2 is SNEGSKA (reference sequence). The trim removed 0 bases at V and 2 bases at J, leaving 6 bases unmatched.

This chain's CDR3 is CASSKGDGNAGYTF. The CDR3 DNA follows: TGTGCCAGCAGCAAAGGAGACGGTAATGCGGGCTACACCTTC. This chain links TRBV21-1 with TRBJ1-2. TRBV21-1 is assigned pseudogene status. There are 14 residues in the CDR3.

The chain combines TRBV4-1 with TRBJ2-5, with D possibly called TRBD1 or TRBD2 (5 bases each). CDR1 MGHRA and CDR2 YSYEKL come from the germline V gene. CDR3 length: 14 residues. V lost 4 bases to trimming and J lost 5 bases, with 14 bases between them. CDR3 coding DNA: TGCGCCAGCAGCCTTATGCGAGGGGCGGAGACCCAGTACTTC. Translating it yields CASSLMRGAETQYF.

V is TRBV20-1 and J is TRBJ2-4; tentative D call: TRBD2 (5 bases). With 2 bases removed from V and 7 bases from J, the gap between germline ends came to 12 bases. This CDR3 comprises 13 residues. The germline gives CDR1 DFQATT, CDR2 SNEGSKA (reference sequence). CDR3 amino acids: CSARTVGGNIQYF. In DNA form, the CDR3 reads TGCAGTGCTAGAACTGTGGGCGGGAACATTCAGTACTTC.

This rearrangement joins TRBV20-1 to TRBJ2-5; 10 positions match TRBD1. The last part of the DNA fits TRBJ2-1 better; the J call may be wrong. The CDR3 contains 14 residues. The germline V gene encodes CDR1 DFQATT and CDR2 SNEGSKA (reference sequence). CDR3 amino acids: CSASGTGDGNEQFF. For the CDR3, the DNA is TGCAGTGCTTCGGGGACAGGGGACGGCAATGAGCAGTTCTTC.

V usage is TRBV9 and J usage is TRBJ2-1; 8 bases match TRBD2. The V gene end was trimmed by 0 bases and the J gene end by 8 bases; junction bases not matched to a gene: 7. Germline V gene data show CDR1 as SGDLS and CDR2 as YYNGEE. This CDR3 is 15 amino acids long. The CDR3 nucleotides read TGTGCCAGCAGCGTAGGTGGACTAGCAGGCGATGAGCAGTTCTTC. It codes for CASSVGGLAGDEQFF.

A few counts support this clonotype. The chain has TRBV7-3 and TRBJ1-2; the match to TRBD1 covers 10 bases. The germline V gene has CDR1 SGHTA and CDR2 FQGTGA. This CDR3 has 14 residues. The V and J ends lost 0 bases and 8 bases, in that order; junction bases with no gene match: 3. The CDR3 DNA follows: TGTGCCAGCAGCTTAACGGGGACAGGGGAAGGCTACACCTTC. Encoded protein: CASSLTGTGEGYTF.

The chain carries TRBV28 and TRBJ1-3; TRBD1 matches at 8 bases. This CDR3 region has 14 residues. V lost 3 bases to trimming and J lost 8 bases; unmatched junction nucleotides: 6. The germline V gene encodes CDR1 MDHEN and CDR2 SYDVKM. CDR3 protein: CASSFGQGVYTIYF. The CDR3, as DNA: TGTGCCAGCAGTTTTGGACAGGGAGTTTACACCATATATTTT.

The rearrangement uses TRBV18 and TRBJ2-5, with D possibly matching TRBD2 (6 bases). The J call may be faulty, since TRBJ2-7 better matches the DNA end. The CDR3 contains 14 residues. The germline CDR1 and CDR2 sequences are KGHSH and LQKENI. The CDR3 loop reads CASSPHPGRYEQYF. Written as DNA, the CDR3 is TGTGCCAGCTCACCACACCCAGGGAGGTACGAGCAGTACTTC.

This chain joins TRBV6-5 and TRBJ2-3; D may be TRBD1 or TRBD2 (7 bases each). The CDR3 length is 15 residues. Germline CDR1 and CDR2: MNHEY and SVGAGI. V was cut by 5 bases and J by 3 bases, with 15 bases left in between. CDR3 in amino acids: CASSSTGEGTDTQYF. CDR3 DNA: TGTGCCAGCAGTAGTACAGGGGAGGGAACAGATACGCAGTATTTT.

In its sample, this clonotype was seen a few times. For the CDR3, the DNA is TGTGCCAGCAGTTTCTCAGGGGCCAAAAACATTCAGTACTTC. This sequence encodes CASSFSGAKNIQYF. The V and J genes are TRBV12-3 or TRBV12-4 and TRBJ2-4, with TRBD1 as a possible D gene (5 bases). CDR3 length equals 14 residues. V lost 3 bases and J 1 base, leaving 7 bases between the germline ends.

The CDR3 DNA is TGCGCCAGCAGCTTGAGCCAGGGCGGCAGCGAGCAGTACTTC. It specifies CASSLSQGGSEQYF. The gene calls are TRBV5-1 and TRBJ2-7; possibly TRBD1 for D (5 bases). The CDR3 loop spans 14 amino acids. V lost 1 base to trimming and J lost 6 bases, with 14 bases between them. CDR1 is SGHRS, CDR2 YFSETQ, per germline. Combining the CDR3 with reference TRBV5-1 and TRBJ2-7 gives the whole variable domain KAGVTQTPRYLIKTRGQQVTLSCSPISGHRSVSWYQQTPGQGLQFLFEYFSETQRNKGNFPGRFSGRQFSNSRSEMNVSTLELGDSALYLCASSLSQGGSEQYFGPGTRLTVT.

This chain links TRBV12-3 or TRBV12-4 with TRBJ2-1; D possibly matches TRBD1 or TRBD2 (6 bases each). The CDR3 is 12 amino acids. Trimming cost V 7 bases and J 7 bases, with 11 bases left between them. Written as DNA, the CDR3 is TGTGCCAGCACCAAGGGGGGTAATGAGCAGTTCTTC. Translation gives CASTKGGNEQFF.

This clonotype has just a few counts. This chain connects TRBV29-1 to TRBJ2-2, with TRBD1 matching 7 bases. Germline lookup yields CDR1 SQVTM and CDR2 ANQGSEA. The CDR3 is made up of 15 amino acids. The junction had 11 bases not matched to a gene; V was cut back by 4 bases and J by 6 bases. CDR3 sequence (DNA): TGCAGCGTTGGTAGAGGGGGCGCTTATCCCGGGGAGCTGTTTTTT. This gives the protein CSVGRGGAYPGELFF.

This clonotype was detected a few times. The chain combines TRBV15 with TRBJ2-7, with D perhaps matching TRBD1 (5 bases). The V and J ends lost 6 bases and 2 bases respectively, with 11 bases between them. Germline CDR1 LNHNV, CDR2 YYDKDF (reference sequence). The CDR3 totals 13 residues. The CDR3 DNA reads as TGTGCCACCAGTGCAGGGCGTCCCTACGAGCAGTACTTC. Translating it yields CATSAGRPYEQYF.

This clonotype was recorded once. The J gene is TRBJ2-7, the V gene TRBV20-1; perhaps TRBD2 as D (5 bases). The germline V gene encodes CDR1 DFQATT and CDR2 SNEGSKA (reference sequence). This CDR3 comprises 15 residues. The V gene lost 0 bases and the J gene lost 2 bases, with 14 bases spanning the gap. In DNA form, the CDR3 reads TGCAGTGCTAGAGACCCGACTACATCCCCCTACGAGCAGTACTTC. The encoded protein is CSARDPTTSPYEQYF.

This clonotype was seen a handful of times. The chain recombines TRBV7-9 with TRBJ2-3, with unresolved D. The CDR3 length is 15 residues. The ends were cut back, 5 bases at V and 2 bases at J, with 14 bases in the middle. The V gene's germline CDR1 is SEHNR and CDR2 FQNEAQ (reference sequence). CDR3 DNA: TGTGCCAGCAGCACCGGACCGTCCCCCACAGATACGCAGTATTTT. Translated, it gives CASSTGPSPTDTQYF.

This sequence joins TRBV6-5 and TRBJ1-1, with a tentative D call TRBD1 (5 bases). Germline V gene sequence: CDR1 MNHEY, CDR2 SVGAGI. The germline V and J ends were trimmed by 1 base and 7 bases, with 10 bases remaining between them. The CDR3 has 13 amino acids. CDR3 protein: CASSYYRDYEAFF. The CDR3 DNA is TGTGCCAGCAGTTACTATAGGGACTATGAAGCTTTCTTT.